The source of this T cell receptor (beta chain) is a study of beta chain features in type 1 diabetes (dated by TCRdb to about 2018). With regard to the full study: Mean age, gender distribution, total cell number and subset yield were not different between patients and healthy donors. A total of 107,917,701 sorted cells were examined across all samples, and RNA yield correlated strongly with the number of cells per subset. The study compared TCRB repertoires of sorted circulating CD4+ T cell subsets between recently diagnosed type 1 diabetes patients and matched healthy donors. Naive and central memory subsets were obtained from all 28 donors, but regulatory and stem cell-like memory subsets were isolated from only 8 patients and roughly eight healthy donors. Results the study describes overall, beyond this receptor: Fewer insertions and more nucleotide deletions at VDJ recombination sites were observed in patients with type 1 diabetes, implying thymic rearrangement abnormalities. Shorter templates might be favored by PCR, yet because patient and control samples were amplified and corrected together, any such skew would affect both groups equally. The naive, central memory and regulatory TCRB repertoires appeared to resemble one another more closely among patients than among healthy donors. HLA sub-analyses involved small numbers of individuals, so any influence of HLA type on TCRB rearrangement remained unresolved. In all four CD4+ subsets, TCRB CDR3 length was moderately but significantly shorter in type 1 diabetes patients. Because cDNA was sequenced instead of genomic DNA, highly expressing activated cells could be over-represented, though the groups showed no difference in activation or CD3 levels.

The entire amount of isolated RNA was reverse transcribed using the High Capacity cDNA Reverse Transcription Kit, so the sequenced TCRB transcripts were expressed ones. Deep immunoSEQ sequencing was performed on naive, central memory and regulatory T cell samples, with an average of roughly 3.3 million total reads per sample. Sorted cells were lysed in RLT buffer and RNA was extracted with DNase-treated RNeasy Micro or Mini kits, depending on cell number. Each cell subset was processed separately to prevent cross-contamination, with patient and healthy donor samples processed together. The immunoSEQ multiplex PCR was used to amplify TCRB sequences from cDNA, yielding 87-bp fragments that span the CDR3 region. Amplicons were sequenced on the Illumina HiSeq platform. The source study handled its data this way. Synthetic template baselines were used to correct PCR bias computationally, reads within Hamming distance 2 were collapsed together, and singletons that could not be merged were discarded. Reads were aligned to IMGT to assign V, D and J genes, CDR3 length, and insertions or deletions at six rearrangement sites. Within each subset, clonotype counts were normalized to sorted cell number, and only after that were true diversity and Gini coefficients computed with the tcR R package. The overlap coefficient, calculated on TCRB nucleotide sequences, was used to measure repertoire sharing. As a proxy for the pre-selection repertoire, out-of-frame TCRB sequences from naive cells were analyzed. TCRdb provides this immuneACCESS table in a form limited to in-frame rearrangements. Some clones are lacking; in checked studies, under half of them reflect an unresolved V gene, and why the rest are absent is not known. That table furnishes V, J and clone size, whereas the DNA furnished D and trimming. In all, the sample holds 350,000 to 400,000 clones, and approximately 12% of those were seen once. The top ten clonotypes cover 0.0085% to 0.012% of the sample.

Taken from cysteine to phenylalanine, the CDR3 has 11 residues. This entry keeps only the CDR3 DNA: 33 bases, framed from base 1. The germline V gene (reference sequence) gives CDR1 as DFQATT and CDR2 as SNEGSKA. This clone was recorded a few times. No antigen is known for it. The input lacks base qualities; no much larger clone sits a single base away. Each donor gave one peripheral blood draw, averaging about 120 mL, which was collected into heparinised tubes. A BD FACSAria II was used to sort naive, central memory, regulatory and stem cell-like memory CD4+ T cells with a panel that included CD45RO, CCR7, CD25, CD127, CD95 and CD27. All sorted populations exceeded 95% purity. Right away, PBMCs were isolated by Lymphoprep density gradient centrifugation and were stained directly, with no culture step. Samples were stained and sorted in pairs, with one healthy donor and one patient per experiment, so that batch effects were minimized.

Sequencing used naive CD4+ T cells from blood. The sample's cell subset or site label, in plain terms: true naive CD4+ T cells. The chain is assembled from TRBV20-1 and TRBJ2-7, with TRBD2 matching 10 junction bases. This receptor was obtained from a woman under 30 with type 1 diabetes. The nucleotide sequence reads TGCAGGGGACTAGCGCTATACGAGCAGTACTTC. This codes for CRGLALYEQYF.